This note documents a single T cell receptor beta chain sequence. The sample belongs to a study of shared clonotypes between healthy human individuals. Using immunoSEQ multiplex PCR, the repertoire was profiled, and TCRdb retains in-frame clones only, with some absent. The data contain approximately 720,000 clones, 92% of them singletons. Naive-designated CD8 cells lacked CD45RO, were positively enriched for CCR7, and omitted terminally differentiated effector memory CD45RA+ cells. The length of the CDR3 is 15 residues. The V segment lost 3 bases and the J segment 2 bases; nucleotides outside the gene matches: 2. Germline CDR1 SGHTS, CDR2 YDEGEE.

This receptor was taken from a man aged 25-40 years in good health. The sample consisted of naive CD8+ T cells sorted from blood. The V and J genes are TRBV5-8 and TRBJ2-7, with 13 positions matching TRBD2. In DNA, the CDR3 is TGTGCCAGCAGCTGGGGACTAGCGGGGACCTACGAGCAGTACTTC. This encodes CASSWGLAGTYEQYF.